This is a list of T cell receptor beta chains from one sample in a study of beta chain features in type 1 diabetes. Sequencing was performed with immunoSEQ multiplex PCR; in TCRdb, only in-frame clones are kept and a portion is missing. The table records roughly 290,000 clones, approximately 16% of them present only once. The sample taken for sequencing was naive CD4+ T cells from blood. The receptors here all came from a man aged 18 to 29 with type 1 diabetes. Each CDR3 is given with its conserved first and last residue. D genes are given only for firm matches. A row's size may be missing; if present it is once, few, many or a size class.

cdr3_length j_call v_call clone_size d_call cdr3_aa cdr3_nt
15 TRBJ2-3 TRBV5-1 - TRBD1 CASSLVGTGFDSQYF TGCGCCAGCAGCTTGGTCGGGACAGGCTTCGATTCGCAGTATTTT
11 TRBJ1-2 TRBV30 few - CAWSAQGGYTF TGTGCCTGGAGTGCCCAGGGCGGCTACACCTTC
13 TRBJ1-3 TRBV30 few - CAWSPFSGNTIYF TGTGCCTGGAGTCCCTTCTCTGGAAACACCATATATTTT
15 TRBJ1-1 TRBV18 - TRBD1 CASSPRTGGNTEAFF TGTGCCAGCTCACCAAGGACAGGGGGGAACACTGAAGCTTTCTTT
14 TRBJ2-7 TRBV9 few TRBD1 CASSSTTGGYEQYF TGTGCCAGCAGCTCAACGACAGGGGGATACGAGCAGTACTTC
15 TRBJ2-3 TRBV7-6 few TRBD2 CASSLLAGGADTQYF TGTGCCAGCAGCTTACTAGCGGGAGGCGCAGATACGCAGTATTTT
12 TRBJ1-1 TRBV5-1 - - CASSLANTEAFF TGCGCCAGCAGCTTGGCTAACACTGAAGCTTTCTTT
17 TRBJ2-1 TRBV28 - TRBD2 CASSLGTRLAAYNEQFF TGTGCCAGCTCATTAGGTACCCGACTAGCTGCCTACAATGAGCAGTTCTTC
16 TRBJ1-1 TRBV29-1 few - CSVEERLQGRNTEAFF TGCAGCGTTGAAGAGCGTCTCCAGGGGAGAAACACTGAAGCTTTCTTT
16 TRBJ1-3 TRBV28 few - CASRRTARFSGNTIYF TGTGCCAGCAGACGAACCGCCAGGTTCTCTGGAAACACCATATATTTT
16 TRBJ1-2 TRBV5-6 - - CASSPRWRAGNYGYTF TGTGCCAGCAGCCCTCGGTGGAGGGCAGGGAACTATGGCTACACCTTC
13 TRBJ2-3 TRBV5-1 few - CASSLGARNTQYF TGCGCCAGCAGCTTGGGGGCGCGAAATACGCAGTATTTT
16 TRBJ1-4 TRBV4-1 - - CASSQPTSATNEKLFF TGCGCCAGCAGCCAGCCGACATCTGCAACTAATGAAAAACTGTTTTTT
17 TRBJ1-6 TRBV2 - - CASSERSGHSYNSPLHF TGTGCCAGCAGTGAACGTTCAGGGCACTCCTATAATTCACCCCTCCACTTT
14 TRBJ2-3 TRBV9 - - CASSVSSRTDTQYF TGTGCCAGCAGCGTATCAAGCCGCACAGATACGCAGTATTTT
14 TRBJ2-7 TRBV5-1 - TRBD1 CASSSGQGPYEQYF TGCGCCAGCAGCTCAGGACAGGGTCCCTACGAGCAGTACTTC
13 TRBJ2-5 TRBV15 - - CATSSIYQETQYF TGTGCCACCAGCTCTATTTACCAAGAGACCCAGTACTTC
11 TRBJ2-1 TRBV2 - TRBD2 CASSGLAEQFF TGTGCCAGCAGTGGACTAGCAGAGCAGTTCTTC
11 TRBJ2-1 TRBV7-2 - - CASSLGELQFF TGTGCCAGCAGCTTAGGAGAGTTGCAATTCTTC
12 TRBJ2-3 TRBV7-2 - - CASSSRGNTQYF TGTGCCAGCAGCTCTCGCGGGAATACGCAGTATTTT
13 TRBJ1-4 TRBV5-6 - - CASSLGGNEKLFF TGTGCCAGCAGCTTAGGAGGGAATGAAAAACTGTTTTTT
15 TRBJ2-1 TRBV7-2 few - CASSLGRGLYNEQFF TGTGCCAGCAGCTTAGGGAGGGGCTTGTACAATGAGCAGTTCTTC
14 TRBJ2-1 TRBV25-1 few - CASGRWGEGNEQFF TGTGCCAGCGGAAGGTGGGGGGAAGGCAATGAGCAGTTCTTC
15 TRBJ1-1 TRBV5-1 - - CASRGGGGVNTEAFF TGCGCCAGCAGGGGTGGGGGCGGCGTAAACACTGAAGCTTTCTTT
14 TRBJ2-3 TRBV14 - - CASSQVWAGDTQYF TGTGCCAGCAGCCAAGTTTGGGCGGGAGATACGCAGTATTTT
12 TRBJ1-2 TRBV19 - - CASSVLNYGYTF TGTGCCAGTAGTGTCTTGAACTATGGCTACACCTTC
15 TRBJ2-7 TRBV5-5 few TRBD1 CASSLGPDRGYEQYF TGTGCCAGCAGCTTGGGTCCGGACAGGGGGTACGAGCAGTACTTC
13 TRBJ1-1 TRBV7-9 few - CASSLLVQTEAFF TGTGCCAGCAGCTTATTGGTCCAGACAGAAGCTTTCTTT
12 TRBJ1-3 TRBV6-6 few - CASKGAGNTIYF TGTGCCAGCAAAGGGGCCGGAAACACCATATATTTT
13 TRBJ2-7 TRBV2 - TRBD1 CARGAGGLNEQYF TGTGCCAGGGGGGCAGGGGGCTTAAACGAGCAGTACTTC
13 TRBJ1-4 TRBV28 - - CASSLISNEKLFF TGTGCCAGCAGCTTAATATCTAATGAAAAACTGTTTTTT
17 TRBJ2-5 TRBV5-4 few - CASSQDQGGGSQETQYF TGTGCCAGCAGCCAAGATCAGGGAGGAGGGTCCCAAGAGACCCAGTACTTC
16 TRBJ1-2 TRBV7-2 - TRBD1 CASSPGGSLTNYGYTF TGTGCCAGCAGCCCAGGGGGGTCTCTGACTAACTATGGCTACACCTTC
15 TRBJ2-2 TRBV5-1 - - CASSLEAAGTGELFF TGCGCCAGCAGCTTGGAGGCGGCGGGCACCGGGGAGCTGTTTTTT
14 TRBJ1-2 TRBV7-9 few - CASSPRTANYGYTF TGTGCCAGCAGCCCGCGGACAGCTAACTATGGCTACACCTTC
12 TRBJ1-6 TRBV30 few - CAWSVPYSPLHF TGTGCCTGGAGTGTCCCCTATTCACCCCTCCACTTT
15 TRBJ2-7 TRBV18 few TRBD2 CASRLYAGARYEQYF TGTGCCAGCCGATTATACGCGGGAGCAAGGTACGAGCAGTACTTC
13 TRBJ1-3 TRBV27 - - CASARGTGNTIYF TGTGCCAGCGCCCGCGGTACTGGAAACACCATATATTTT
15 TRBJ2-3 TRBV7-2 few TRBD2 CASRIAGGSRDTQYF TGTGCCAGCAGGATAGCGGGGGGGTCCCGCGATACGCAGTATTTT
14 TRBJ2-7 TRBV7-2 few - CASSLGRRLHEQYF TGTGCCAGCAGCTTAGGCAGGCGCCTCCACGAGCAGTACTTC
16 TRBJ2-1 TRBV11-2 few TRBD2 CASSPGLAGGANEQFF TGTGCCAGCAGCCCGGGACTAGCGGGAGGAGCAAATGAGCAGTTCTTC
17 TRBJ2-4 TRBV7-9 few TRBD2 CASSDEAGDFGKNIQYF TGTGCCAGCAGCGACGAGGCGGGGGATTTTGGCAAAAACATTCAGTACTTC
17 TRBJ1-3 TRBV4-3 - TRBD1 CASSPTVDRGLSNTIYF TGCGCCAGCAGCCCAACCGTAGACAGGGGGCTATCAAACACCATATATTTT
15 TRBJ2-3 TRBV5-4 few TRBD2 CASSSGLAGTATQYF TGTGCCAGCAGCTCGGGACTAGCGGGAACGGCTACGCAGTATTTT
15 TRBJ2-1 TRBV28 - TRBD2 CASSPRTSGRHEQFF TGTGCCAGCAGTCCCCGGACTAGCGGGAGGCATGAGCAGTTCTTC
15 TRBJ2-7 TRBV6-6 - TRBD2 CASGDSGGGSYEQYF TGTGCCAGCGGCGATAGCGGGGGAGGGTCCTACGAGCAGTACTTC
13 TRBJ1-2 TRBV4-1 - - CASSQESHRDTYF TGCGCCAGCAGCCAAGAAAGTCACCGGGACACCTACTTC
11 TRBJ2-5 TRBV5-6 few - CASSFKETQYF TGTGCCAGCAGCTTTAAAGAGACCCAGTACTTC
16 TRBJ2-3 TRBV7-2 - - CASSLEGTLSTDTQYF TGTGCCAGCAGCTTAGAAGGGACACTTAGCACAGATACGCAGTATTTT
13 TRBJ2-7 TRBV9 few - CASSVGQDYEQYF TGTGCCAGCAGCGTAGGGCAGGACTACGAGCAGTACTTC
17 TRBJ1-5 TRBV27 - - CASSLRRTVYSNQPQHF TGTGCCAGCAGTTTACGGAGGACAGTTTATTCTAATCAGCCCCAGCATTTT
13 TRBJ2-1 TRBV5-1 - TRBD2 CASSIAGGNEQFF TGCGCCAGCAGCATAGCGGGGGGCAATGAGCAGTTCTTC
16 TRBJ2-5 TRBV5-1 - TRBD2 CASSFGPSGNQETQYF TGCGCCAGCAGCTTCGGTCCTAGCGGGAACCAAGAGACCCAGTACTTC
16 TRBJ1-1 TRBV5-1 few - CASKFGLGGLNTEAFF TGCGCCAGCAAGTTCGGATTAGGAGGGCTGAACACTGAAGCTTTCTTT
14 TRBJ1-5 TRBV5-1 few - CASRPGQSNQPQHF TGCGCCAGCAGACCTGGACAGAGCAATCAGCCCCAGCATTTT
16 TRBJ1-1 TRBV10-3 - TRBD1 CAAAAGPGGSRAEAFF TGTGCCGCGGCTGCAGGCCCAGGGGGCTCGAGGGCTGAAGCTTTCTTT
13 TRBJ2-2 TRBV28 few - CASSLEPTGELFF TGTGCCAGCAGCCTTGAGCCGACCGGGGAGCTGTTTTTT
14 TRBJ1-1 TRBV6-5 few - CASSYGEIGTEAFF TGTGCCAGCAGTTACGGAGAGATCGGCACTGAAGCTTTCTTT
12 TRBJ2-1 TRBV9 - - CASSVVAGQQFF TGTGCCAGCAGCGTAGTTGCGGGTCAGCAGTTCTTC
15 TRBJ2-3 TRBV5-1 few TRBD1 CASSLGGGGTDTQYF TGCGCCAGCAGCTTGGGAGGGGGCGGCACAGATACGCAGTATTTT